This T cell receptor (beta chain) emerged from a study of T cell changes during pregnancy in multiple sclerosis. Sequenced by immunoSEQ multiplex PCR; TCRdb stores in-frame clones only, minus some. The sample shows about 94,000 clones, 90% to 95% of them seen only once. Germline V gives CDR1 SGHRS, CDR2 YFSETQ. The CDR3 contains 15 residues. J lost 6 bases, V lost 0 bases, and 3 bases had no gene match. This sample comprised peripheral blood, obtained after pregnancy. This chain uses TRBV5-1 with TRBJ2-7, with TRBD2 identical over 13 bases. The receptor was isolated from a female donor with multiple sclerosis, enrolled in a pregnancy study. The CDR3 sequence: CASSLEGLAGSEQYF. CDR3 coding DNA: TGCGCCAGCAGCTTGGAGGGACTAGCGGGGTCCGAGCAGTACTTC.